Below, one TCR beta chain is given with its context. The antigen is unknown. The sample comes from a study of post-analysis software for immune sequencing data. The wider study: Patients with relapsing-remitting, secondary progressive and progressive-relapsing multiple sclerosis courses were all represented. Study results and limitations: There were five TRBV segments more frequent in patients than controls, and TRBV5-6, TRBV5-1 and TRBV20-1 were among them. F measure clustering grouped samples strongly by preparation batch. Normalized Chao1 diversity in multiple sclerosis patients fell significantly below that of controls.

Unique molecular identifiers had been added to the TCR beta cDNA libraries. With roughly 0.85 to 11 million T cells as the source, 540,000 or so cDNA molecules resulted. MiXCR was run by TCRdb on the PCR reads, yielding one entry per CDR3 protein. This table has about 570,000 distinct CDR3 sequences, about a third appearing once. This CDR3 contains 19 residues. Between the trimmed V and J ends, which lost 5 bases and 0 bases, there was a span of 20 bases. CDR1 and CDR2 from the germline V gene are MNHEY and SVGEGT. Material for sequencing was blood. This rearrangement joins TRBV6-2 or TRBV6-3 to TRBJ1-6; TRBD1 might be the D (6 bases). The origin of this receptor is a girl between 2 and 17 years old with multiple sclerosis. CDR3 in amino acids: CASSQERLRTDSYNSPLHF. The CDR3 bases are TGTGCCAGCAGTCAAGAGAGACTTCGGACAGACTCCTATAATTCACCCCTCCACTTT.